These T cell receptor beta chains were read from a single sample in a study of monozygotic twins with inflammatory bowel disease. For each CDR3 protein, TCRdb gives one entry from its re-call of the 5' RACE reads, without DNA. The sample table includes about 380,000 distinct CDR3 sequences. Specimen: blood. Receptor source: a human donor with ulcerative colitis or Crohn's disease, or a healthy co-twin of an affected twin (not recorded which). Both conserved end residues are part of each CDR3. The order of the fields is V gene, J gene, CDR3 protein.

>TRBV6-2/TRBV6-3|TRBJ2-1
CASRNRRTGPYNEQFF
>TRBV6-1|TRBJ2-7
CASSTPRGGLVQYF
>TRBV12-3/TRBV12-4|TRBJ1-2
CASRSRAGKPGYTF
>TRBV20-1|TRBJ2-3
CSARDPSSSTDTQYF
>TRBV15|TRBJ2-2
CATSGQGASTGELFF
>TRBV4-3|TRBJ2-1
CASSQWDREVNEQFF
>TRBV18|TRBJ2-2
CASGSRPNTGELFF
>TRBV29-1|TRBJ2-1
CSVEWMVYNEQFF
>TRBV28|TRBJ2-3
CASSRTSGGVGDTQYF
>TRBV19|TRBJ2-7
CASSNRETYEQYF
>TRBV5-1|TRBJ2-1
CASSLGGVIYNEQFF
>TRBV7-9|TRBJ1-4
CASRLGTQASGEKLFF
>TRBV20-1|TRBJ2-3
CSARGSSTDTQYF
>TRBV5-1|TRBJ2-2
CASSLAGTSQNTGELFF
>TRBV6-2/TRBV6-3|TRBJ2-3
CASSSSDGATQYF
>TRBV18|TRBJ2-5
CASSRQGIFGEETQYF
>TRBV15|TRBJ2-7
CATSRDRQATYEQYF
>TRBV20-1|TRBJ2-7
CSASRLDRVGREQYF
>TRBV7-2|TRBJ2-5
CASSLDSRSETQYF
>TRBV10-3|TRBJ2-1
CAISEPGQPGNEQFF
>TRBV12-3/TRBV12-4|TRBJ1-3
CASRSTGSENTIYF
>TRBV6-5|TRBJ2-7
CASTSTSYEQYF
>TRBV4-1|TRBJ2-1
CASSQEGGGLNNEQFF
>TRBV10-3|TRBJ2-2
CAISTGTSGKEDTGELFF
>TRBV7-2|TRBJ1-1
CASSLGQGRTEAFF
>TRBV10-3|TRBJ2-5
CAFPGEEQTQYF
>TRBV5-1|TRBJ2-4
CASSPSGLRNIQYF
>TRBV6-5|TRBJ2-7
CASSYSPSGGTYEQYF
>TRBV20-1|TRBJ2-5
CSAPNTRGSGETQYF
>TRBV5-1|TRBJ2-3
CASSLQRTSTDTQYF
>TRBV7-9|TRBJ1-6
CAISLTGNSPLHF
>TRBV4-2|TRBJ2-4
CAPPRFPKNIQYF
>TRBV5-1|TRBJ2-7
CASSLELGAEQYF
>TRBV28|TRBJ2-5
CASRVDRGLVSQYF
>TRBV20-1|TRBJ2-1
CSAGTSYNEQFF
>TRBV4-3|TRBJ2-1
CASSQEPDSSYNEQFF
>TRBV5-1|TRBJ1-1
CASSLDLLRQNTEAFF
>TRBV14|TRBJ2-3
CASSQGLAPDTQYF
>TRBV27|TRBJ2-7
CASSPSRLNQGARAYEQYF
>TRBV7-2|TRBJ2-7
CASSLGTGVGSYEQYF